The entry below gives a single TCR beta chain sequence along with its context. Its antigen remains unidentified. The data stem from a study of cytomegalovirus exposure and HLA in healthy donors. On the study more broadly: A prior study identified 110 million or so unique TCR beta sequences from 190 million or so T cells. General observations from the study: Cytomegalovirus status was reportedly diagnosed by the classifier with high specificity and sensitivity. Some public TCRs appeared in many individuals, while most sequences were rare. Later examination showed HLA-associated TCR beta chains had greater clonal expansion than equally common others.

With 60 Vbeta and 13 Jbeta primers, the PCR was carried out. Assay used: immunoSEQ multiplex PCR; TCRdb lists only in-frame clones, some missing. The data contain over 150,000 clones, around two thirds of them seen just once; the ten biggest clones take up approximately 1.5%. Per the germline V gene, CDR1 is MDHEN and CDR2 is SYDVKM. J gave up 5 bases and V 4 bases, and 8 bases lay outside the gene matches. This CDR3 is 15 amino acids long. The material sequenced was PBMCs. This clonotype was sampled from a man aged 50 or older in good health and CMV-seronegative. J is TRBJ2-5 and V is TRBV28, with 9 bases matching TRBD1. CDR3 nucleotide sequence: TGTGCCAGCAGTTCATTACAGGGGGCGCCGGAGACCCAGTACTTC. It translates to CASSSLQGAPETQYF. The full variable domain, in which reference TRBV28 and TRBJ2-5 provide the parts outside the CDR3, is DVKVTQSSRYLVKRTGEKVFLECVQDMDHENMFWYRQDPGLGLRLIYFSYDVKMKEKGDIPEGYSVSREKKERFSLILESASTNQTSMYLCASSSLQGAPETQYFGPGTRLLVL.